The 15 T cell receptor beta chains given below trace back to one sample, sequenced in a study of cytomegalovirus exposure and HLA in healthy donors. 13 Jbeta primers and 60 Vbeta primers were used for the PCR. Clones were read by immunoSEQ multiplex PCR, and TCRdb kept only the in-frame ones, dropping some. The table records 150,000 to 200,000 clones, about four fifths of them present only once. The sample taken for sequencing was PBMCs. These receptors originate from a woman aged 40 to 49 in good health and CMV-seronegative.

The chain carries TRBV7-9 and TRBJ2-5; the match to TRBD2 covers 7 bases. The CDR3 spans 15 residues. With 5 bases clipped from V and 3 bases from J, the junction kept 9 bases outside the gene matches. Germline V gene sequence: CDR1 SEHNR, CDR2 FQNEAQ (reference sequence). CDR3 sequence: CASSRDYLDEETQYF. DNA of the CDR3: TGTGCCAGCAGCCGGGACTACCTCGATGAAGAGACCCAGTACTTC.

V usage is TRBV6-1 and J usage is TRBJ1-5; D remains ambiguous. Germline V gene sequence: CDR1 MNHNS, CDR2 SASEGT. The length of the CDR3 is 13 residues. V was clipped by 1 base and J by 5 bases, with 6 bases between them. The CDR3 sequence is CASSEGRDQPQHF. The CDR3 nucleotides read TGTGCCAGCAGTGAAGGGCGGGATCAGCCCCAGCATTTT.

The chain combines TRBV25-1 with TRBJ1-2; D remains unclear. The V and J ends lost 0 bases and 4 bases respectively, with 12 bases between them. The CDR3 extends over 15 amino acids. Germline lookup yields CDR1 MGHDK and CDR2 SYGVNS. DNA for the CDR3: TGTGCCAGCAGTGAATACGGCTACCCGGGCTATGGCTACACCTTC. Translating it yields CASSEYGYPGYGYTF.

Here the CDR3 reads CASRNRGVDQPQHF. CDR3 DNA sequence: TGTGCCAGTAGGAACAGGGGAGTGGATCAGCCCCAGCATTTT. The chain carries TRBV19 and TRBJ1-5, with 7 bases aligning to TRBD1. This CDR3 is built from 14 residues. Germline-derived CDR1 and CDR2 are LNHDA and SQIVND (reference sequence). The J segment lost 5 bases and the V segment lost 6 bases, leaving 7 bases of the junction unmatched.

The rearrangement joins TRBV5-6 to TRBJ1-2; the D is unclear. This CDR3 region has 14 residues. Germline lookup yields CDR1 SGHDT and CDR2 YYEEEE. Trimming took off 0 bases at V and 2 bases at J, with 8 bases between the two ends. The CDR3 loop is CASSLDRGNYGYTF. The DNA for the CDR3 is TGTGCCAGCAGCTTGGACCGGGGAAACTATGGCTACACCTTC.

Written as DNA, the CDR3 is TGTGCCAGCAGCTCTTACCGACTATCTAGCACAGATACGCAGTATTTT. It translates to CASSSYRLSSTDTQYF. The chain employs TRBV7-2 and TRBJ2-3; possible D gene TRBD2, 5 bases. Trimming removed 4 bases at V and 0 bases at J, with 14 bases between. The CDR3 runs 16 residues. Per the germline V gene, CDR1 is SGHTA and CDR2 is FQGNSA.

V and J are TRBV30 and TRBJ1-1; weak D call: TRBD1 (5 bases). This CDR3 is built from 15 residues. Germline V lookup: CDR1 GTSNPN, CDR2 SVGIG (reference sequence). Trimming removed 5 bases from V and 3 bases from J, with 19 bases in between. The CDR3 sequence is CAWGGDHSGDTEAFF. In DNA, the CDR3 is TGTGCCTGGGGGGGGGACCACTCCGGGGACACTGAAGCTTTCTTT.

This clone turned up a few times. Its ends do not fully match the called genes, so a read error is possible. The CDR3 bases are TGTTCCAGCAGCCGACTAGAAAATGAGCAGTTCTTC. Its translation: CSSSRLENEQFF. V and J are TRBV7-9 and TRBJ2-1; D might be TRBD2 (6 bases). Germline V gene data show CDR1 as SEHNR and CDR2 as FQNEAQ (reference sequence). The CDR3 is made up of 12 amino acids.

This chain joins TRBV29-1 and TRBJ2-3; TRBD2 agrees at 8 bases. Germline trimming cut 5 bases from V and 4 bases from J; bases unmatched to any gene: 8. The CDR3 totals 14 residues. CDR1 and CDR2 (germline): SQVTM, ANQGSEA. CDR3 DNA sequence: TGCAGCGTTCTCAGCGGGAGCTATGCAGATACGCAGTATTTT. Its translation: CSVLSGSYADTQYF.

This clone has just one count. V and J are TRBV7-2 and TRBJ2-7, with D possibly being TRBD2 (6 bases). Trimming cost V 1 base and J 2 bases, with 12 bases left between them. This CDR3 region has 15 residues. CDR1 and CDR2 (germline): SGHTA, FQGNSA. This CDR3 is CASSLDGGNTYEQYF. The DNA of the CDR3 is TGTGCCAGCAGCTTAGATGGCGGGAACACCTACGAGCAGTACTTC.

The gene calls are TRBV30 and TRBJ2-3; 9 bases map to TRBD2. The CDR3 covers 18 residues. V shed 0 bases, J shed 2 bases, and the junction held 12 bases outside the gene matches. Looked up from germline, CDR1 is GTSNPN and CDR2 is SVGIG (reference sequence). For the CDR3, the DNA is TGTGCCTGGAGTGTACGAACAGGGCTAGCGGGGTACACAGATACGCAGTATTTT. It yields the protein CAWSVRTGLAGYTDTQYF.

As regards this clone: This sample includes further DNA sequences coding for the same CDR3. The rearrangement links TRBV7-3 to TRBJ2-5; tentative D call: TRBD2 (5 bases). CDR1 is SGHTA and CDR2 is FQGTGA in the germline V gene. The CDR3 is 13 residues long. Trimming took off 1 base at V and 2 bases at J, with 5 bases between the two ends. The chain's CDR3 is CASSLSGQETQYF. The CDR3 DNA is TGTGCCAGCAGCTTAAGCGGGCAAGAGACCCAGTACTTC.

For this clone: Compared with germline, one end of the junction differs, possibly owing to a read error. This chain joins TRBV7-9 and TRBJ1-1, with a weak D call TRBD1 (5 bases). Germline loops: CDR1 SEHNR, CDR2 FQNEAQ (reference sequence). CDR3 length: 13 residues. The CDR3 reads CSSSVQGDAEAFF. The CDR3 DNA reads TGTTCCAGCAGCGTTCAGGGTGACGCTGAAGCTTTCTTT.

This clone was detected only a few times. The V call is TRBV9, the J call TRBJ2-2, with 10 nucleotides matching TRBD2. J lost 0 bases, V lost 4 bases, and 9 bases had no gene match. CDR1 is SGDLS, CDR2 YYNGEE, per germline. The CDR3 contains 18 residues. CDR3 sequence: CASSPGVLAGPNTGELFF. The CDR3 nucleotides read TGTGCCAGCAGCCCAGGGGTACTAGCGGGGCCGAACACCGGGGAGCTGTTTTTT.

This chain uses TRBV30 with TRBJ2-7; no clear D. Germline V gene lookup returns CDR1 GTSNPN and CDR2 SVGIG (reference sequence). With 2 bases removed from V and 7 bases from J, the gap between germline ends came to 9 bases. The CDR3 spans 11 residues. The CDR3 coding sequence is TGTGCCTGGAGTCTTACTCGGGAGCAGTACTTC. Amino acid sequence: CAWSLTREQYF. The whole variable domain, remainder taken from reference TRBV30 and TRBJ2-7, is SQTIHQWPATLVQPVGSPLSLECTVEGTSNPNLYWYRQAAGRGLQLLFYSVGIGQISSEVPQNLSASRPQDRQFILSSKKLLLSDSGFYLCAWSLTREQYFGPGTRLTVT.